These 19 T cell receptor beta chains were all obtained from the same sample, sequenced in a study of OX40 agonist ivuxolimab in advanced cancers. Produced via immunoSEQ multiplex PCR; TCRdb's table is partial and in-frame only. Of 16,000 or so clones in the sample, over 65% were seen once. The specimen was CD4+ or CD8+ T cells sorted from blood, collected in a trial of the OX40 agonist ivuxolimab. These receptors were taken from an adult with an advanced solid tumor such as melanoma, head and neck, liver or kidney cancer.

V is TRBV5-4 and J is TRBJ2-7; TRBD1 matches at 11 bases. V was pared by 3 bases and J by 3 bases, with 14 bases of the junction left unmatched. CDR1 and CDR2 (germline): SGHNT, YYREEE (reference sequence). The length of the CDR3 is 18 residues. CDR3 DNA sequence: TGTGCCAGCAGCTCCGGACAGGGGGCTCTAGGGTTCGGCTACGAGCAGTACTTC. This translates into CASSSGQGALGFGYEQYF. Filled out from reference TRBV5-4 and TRBJ2-7, the complete variable domain reads ETGVTQSPTHLIKTRGQQVTLRCSSQSGHNTVSWYQQALGQGPQFIFQYYREEENGRGNFPPRFSGLQFPNYSSELNVNALELDDSALYLCASSSGQGALGFGYEQYFGPGTRLTVT.

This clone was recorded a few times. The CDR3 bases are TGTGCCAGCAGTTACCCCCCGGGACAGGGGTTCAACGAGCAGTACTTC. It encodes CASSYPPGQGFNEQYF. The V gene is TRBV28, the J gene TRBJ2-7; TRBD1 matches at 10 bases. This CDR3 has 16 amino acids. CDR1 and CDR2 (germline): MDHEN, SYDVKM. Trimming removed 4 bases from V and 5 bases from J; junction bases left unmatched: 11.

The chain is built from TRBV5-8 and TRBJ2-1; TRBD2 might be the D (6 bases). Trimming shortened V by 0 bases and J by 0 bases, and 10 bases separated the two germline ends. The CDR3 is made up of 16 amino acids. CDR1 and CDR2 (germline): SGHTS, YDEGEE. The CDR3 region is CASSLAPSDSYNEQFF. The CDR3 region has the DNA TGTGCCAGCAGCTTGGCACCTAGCGACTCCTACAATGAGCAGTTCTTC.

This clone is labeled medium-sized. The chain joins TRBV27 to TRBJ1-2; D ambiguous. The V end lost 3 bases, the J end lost 4 bases, and 15 bases lay between the germline ends. The length of the CDR3 is 15 residues. Looked up from germline, CDR1 is MNHEY and CDR2 is SMNVEV (reference sequence). Here the CDR3 reads CASSFRSGRAYGYTF. The CDR3 nucleotides are TGTGCCAGCAGTTTCAGGTCCGGGCGGGCCTATGGCTACACCTTC.

DNA of the CDR3: TGTGCCAGCAGCTCAGGTTACTACGAGCAGTACTTC. This sequence encodes CASSSGYYEQYF. V gene TRBV7-2 combines with J gene TRBJ2-7; D unresolved. The CDR3 is 12 residues long. Looked up from germline, CDR1 is SGHTA and CDR2 is FQGNSA. The V end lost 4 bases, the J end lost 3 bases, and 7 bases lay between the germline ends.

The V call is TRBV5-5, the J call TRBJ1-1; 8 bases match TRBD1. With 4 bases clipped from V and 2 bases from J, the junction kept 7 bases outside the gene matches. Germline assignment: CDR1 SGHKS and CDR2 YYEKEE (reference sequence). This CDR3 has 15 amino acids. The CDR3 nucleotides are TGTGCCAGCAGCCGTGGACAGGGTGGAAACACTGAAGCTTTCTTT. As protein: CASSRGQGGNTEAFF.

Of note for this clone: One junction end disagrees with the germline gene, perhaps due to a read error. V gene TRBV7-9 combines with J gene TRBJ2-5, with TRBD2 matching 8 bases. This CDR3 is built from 19 residues. CDR1 is SEHNR and CDR2 is FQNEAQ in the germline V gene (reference sequence). CDR3 DNA: TGTGCCAGCAGCTTACTGTACAGCGGGAGTAGGCTGGAGCAAGAGGCCCAGTACTTC. It is translated as CASSLLYSGSRLEQEAQYF.

CDR3 amino acids: CASSHGQPLSTLDEQFF. The DNA for the CDR3 is TGTGCCAGCAGCCACGGGCAGCCTTTATCGACACTGGATGAGCAGTTCTTC. This chain links TRBV4-2 with TRBJ2-1; D gene unclear. The CDR3 contains 17 residues. Germline-derived CDR1 and CDR2 are LGHNA and YNFKEQ. Trimming pared 3 bases from V and 8 bases from J, leaving 23 bases between.

This clone was detected a few times. The J gene is TRBJ2-7, the V gene TRBV29-1; D possibly corresponds to TRBD1 (6 bases). Looked up from germline, CDR1 is SQVTM and CDR2 is ANQGSEA. Trimming removed 5 bases at V and 0 bases at J, with 14 bases between. This CDR3 has 14 residues. CDR3 in amino acids: CSVTGTLSSYEQYF. The CDR3 DNA sequence: TGCAGCGTTACCGGGACACTGAGCTCCTACGAGCAGTACTTC.

The CDR3: CASSIGLAGDYNEQFF. The DNA for the CDR3 is TGTGCCAGTAGCATCGGACTAGCGGGGGATTACAATGAGCAGTTCTTC. The chain links TRBV19 to TRBJ2-1; 13 nucleotides align to TRBD2. J lost 4 bases, V lost 6 bases, and 6 bases had no gene match. Germline values: CDR1 LNHDA, CDR2 SQIVND (reference sequence). The CDR3 has 16 amino acids.

V is TRBV19 and J is TRBJ1-2; D is perhaps TRBD1 (5 bases). CDR3 length: 14 amino acids. Germline CDR1 and CDR2: LNHDA and SQIVND (reference sequence). The V gene lost 7 bases and the J gene lost 4 bases, with 16 bases spanning the gap. The CDR3 here is CASTSGVTIYGYTF. In DNA form, the CDR3 reads TGTGCCAGTACCTCGGGGGTGACTATCTATGGCTACACCTTC.

This rearrangement joins TRBV5-1 to TRBJ2-1; D could derive from TRBD1 or TRBD2 (5 bases each). V was trimmed by 1 base and J by 7 bases, leaving 9 bases between them. CDR1 and CDR2 from the germline V gene are SGHRS and YFSETQ. This CDR3 has 13 residues. This CDR3 is CASSLIGTNEQFF. The CDR3 coding sequence is TGCGCCAGCAGCTTGATCGGGACGAATGAGCAGTTCTTC.

V usage is TRBV9 and J usage is TRBJ2-1, with D unclear. In germline, CDR1 is SGDLS, CDR2 YYNGEE. Trimming shortened V by 6 bases and J by 4 bases, and 11 bases separated the two germline ends. The CDR3 contains 13 residues. The CDR3 protein is CASNNAPYNEQFF. CDR3 nucleotides: TGTGCCAGCAACAACGCACCTTACAATGAGCAGTTCTTC.

The genes are TRBV4-1 and TRBJ1-4, with TRBD1 identical over 7 bases. Germline V CDR1 and CDR2: MGHRA, YSYEKL. The CDR3 length is 17 residues. V shed 0 bases and J 7 bases; nucleotides not matched to a gene: 11. DNA for the CDR3: TGCGCCAGCAGCCAAGAGGGGACAGAGCTCTTCGCTGAAAAACTGTTTTTT. Translation gives CASSQEGTELFAEKLFF.

This chain uses TRBV5-6 with TRBJ1-2, with D perhaps matching TRBD1 (5 bases). This CDR3 is built from 13 residues. Per the germline V gene, CDR1 is SGHDT and CDR2 is YYEEEE. With 1 base removed from V and 3 bases from J, the gap between germline ends came to 7 bases. CDR3 sequence: CASSLWGDYGYTF. DNA for the CDR3: TGTGCCAGCAGCTTGTGGGGGGACTATGGCTACACCTTC. The full variable domain, in which reference TRBV5-6 and TRBJ1-2 provide the parts outside the CDR3, is DAGVTQSPTHLIKTRGQQVTLRCSPKSGHDTVSWYQQALGQGPQFIFQYYEEEERQRGNFPDRFSGHQFPNYSSELNVNALLLGDSALYLCASSLWGDYGYTFGSGTRLTVV.

In its sample, this clone was seen a few times. The chain couples TRBV27 to TRBJ2-7; 11 nucleotides match TRBD1. The V gene end was trimmed by 5 bases and the J gene end by 2 bases; junction bases not matched to a gene: 2. This CDR3 comprises 14 residues. CDR1 is MNHEY and CDR2 is SMNVEV in the germline V gene (reference sequence). The DNA of the CDR3 is TGTGCCAGCAGTCCGGGACAGGGGGCCTACGAGCAGTACTTC. Translating gives CASSPGQGAYEQYF.

This clone came up once. V is TRBV6-1 and J is TRBJ2-7; D ambiguous. V lost 4 bases to trimming and J lost 2 bases, with 12 bases between them. CDR1 is MNHNS, CDR2 SASEGT, per germline. CDR3 length: 14 residues. The CDR3 region is CASSGSLVPYEQYF. DNA for the CDR3: TGTGCCAGCAGTGGTTCTTTGGTCCCCTACGAGCAGTACTTC.

The rearrangement uses TRBV5-1 and TRBJ2-7; D is unclear. Germline loops: CDR1 SGHRS, CDR2 YFSETQ. Trimming took off 3 bases at V and 1 base at J, with 8 bases between the two ends. This CDR3 has 13 amino acids. This CDR3 is CASSSTESYEQYF. Here the CDR3 DNA reads TGCGCCAGCAGCTCCACAGAATCCTACGAGCAGTACTTC.

This clone was detected only a few times. The chain recombines TRBV11-2 with TRBJ2-1, with D possibly TRBD2 on 6 matching bases. CDR3 length equals 13 residues. The V gene's germline CDR1 is SGHAT and CDR2 FQNNGV. Trimming left V 4 bases short and J 6 bases short, with 10 bases between. This CDR3 is CASSSDGGNEQFF. CDR3 nucleotides: TGTGCCAGCAGCTCCGACGGGGGCAATGAGCAGTTCTTC. Variable domain in full (rest from reference TRBV11-2 and TRBJ2-1): EAGVAQSPRYKIIEKRQSVAFWCNPISGHATLYWYQQILGQGPKLLIQFQNNGVVDDSQLPKDRFSAERLKGVDSTLKIQPAKLEDSAVYLCASSSDGGNEQFFGPGTRLTVL.